The T cell receptor beta chain under discussion was sequenced for a study of blood T cell repertoires in COVID-19. Overall study context: The origin of the acute and convalescent COVID-19 samples was the United States, Italy and Spain. PBMCs, B-cell-depleted T cells, or T cells provided the cDNA or gDNA that made up the material.

As originally analysed: Reference gene primer amplification gave nucleated cell count estimates. Produced via immunoSEQ multiplex PCR; TCRdb's table is partial and in-frame only. V, J and clone size reflect that table, while D and trimming were determined from the DNA. The data contain approximately 110,000 clones, 60% to 85% of them seen just once; the ten biggest clones take up approximately 0.86%. The CDR3 runs to 13 residues. Looked up from germline, CDR1 is LNHDA and CDR2 is SQIVND (reference sequence). V lost 9 bases, J lost 3 bases, and 12 bases lay in between. The chain links TRBV19 to TRBJ1-5, with D perhaps TRBD1 (5 bases). The sequenced sample consisted of peripheral blood. This clonotype originated in a human donor with acute or convalescent COVID-19. The donor label of this sample is uncertain. The CDR3 nucleotides are TGTGCCAGCGGGGGAGGGTTCAATCAGCCCCAGCATTTT. Translating it yields CASGGGFNQPQHF.